Described below is a single T cell receptor (beta chain) sequence and its context. The antigen is undetermined. CDR3 length: 17 residues. V lost 0 bases and J lost 3; bases outside the gene matches: 10. CDR1 and CDR2 (germline): LGHNA, YSLEER. These data originate in a study of blood T cells in healthy people across ages. Whole-study results and caveats: Both naive CD4+ cell counts and diversity were greater in long-lived donors than in aged donors.

The authors ran a second PCR of 7 to 11 cycles using a sample-barcoded 5' primer and a J-beta primer mix. All cDNA molecules were each tagged by a template-switch adaptor with 12 random nucleotides. All samples gave at least 2.5 million CDR3-containing paired-end reads. MiXCR, run by TCRdb on the 5' RACE reads, gives a single entry per CDR3 protein. The sample has over 950,000 distinct CDR3 sequences, 51% seen once. The chain has TRBV4-3 and TRBJ2-7; 8 bases are shared with TRBD2. The sequence derives from a woman aged 55-70 years in good health. Sample: blood. CDR3 DNA sequence: TGCGCCAGCAGCCAAGAATATGCGGGAGGCGCCGTCTACGAGCAGTACTTC. The encoded protein is CASSQEYAGGAVYEQYF.